This T cell receptor beta chain emerged from a study of Ad26.COV2.S vaccination and SARS-CoV-2 variants (dated by TCRdb to the early 2020s). Context from the whole study: Donors in the vaccine arm were drawn from COV1001, a phase I-IIa trial of Ad26.COV2.S in healthy adults that was multicentre, randomized, double-blind and placebo-controlled. A total of around 32 samples were included in the TCR-sequenced set, comprising around 19 Ad26.COV2.S vaccine recipients, 5 placebo recipients and 8 SARS-CoV-2 convalescent individuals. Participants in the trial were split at random into five groups of five each, receiving low-dose or high-dose Ad26.COV2.S once or twice, or else placebo on both occasions. Ad26.COV2.S was administered intramuscularly at a dose of 5x10^10 or 1x10^11 viral particles, either as one shot or as two shots given 56 days apart. Investigators did not know the trial group allocation while performing experiments and assessing outcomes. Sequencing of the TCRbeta repertoire served to evaluate the specificity and breadth of SARS-CoV-2-reactive T cell receptors following Ad26.COV2.S vaccination.

The treatment or condition label, as the study defines it: roughly 20 received Ad26.COV2.S at low or high dose, single or two shots; about 5 received placebo; per-sample allocation not given. Repertoires of vaccine and placebo recipients were sequenced from samples taken on day 63 after the first injection. In Cohort 1b, about 27 adults aged 18-55 years were enrolled at a single site in Boston, USA, between 29 July and 7 August 2020. Ad26.COV2.S was a replication-incompetent adenovirus type 26 vector that expressed a prefusion-stabilized SARS-CoV-2 spike protein derived from the original Wuhan strain. As for this clone: Its recognized antigen is unknown. Base qualities are not provided; no much larger clone lies one nucleotide away.

What the study reported, not specific to this receptor: According to the authors, total T cell responses may have been underestimated by the TCR breadth and depth analyses. Comparable non-spike TCR breadth was observed between vaccine and placebo recipients, consistent with only spike being contained in the vaccine. After vaccination, spike-specific CD8+ and CD4+ T cell responses were reported to show substantial breadth. Ad26.COV2.S recipients had higher spike-specific TCR breadth than placebo recipients (P = 0.0014). Comparing responses between vaccine doses or regimens was not something the study was powered to do.

The immunoSEQ Assay was the method used to sequence TCRbeta CDR3 regions. After extraction, genomic DNA underwent amplification by bias-controlled multiplex PCR, followed by high-throughput sequencing. The paper's processing steps were these. To quantify the absolute abundance of every unique TCRbeta CDR3 region, sequences were collapsed and filtered. Usable DNA was measured by amplifying reference genes present in all nucleated cells, and TCRbeta template counts were normalized to that usable DNA to estimate T cell fraction. Repertoire TCRs were annotated as SARS-CoV-2-specific by exact matching of V gene, CDR3 amino acid sequence and J gene to a known reactive TCR set. The reference SARS-CoV-2 TCR set was derived from MIRA and filtered for enrichment in COVID-19-positive ImmuneCODE repertoires, a step that removed public or cross-reactive TCRs. Using the MIRA antigens, annotated TCRs were further analysed by specific ORF or by position within an ORF. Depth was the summed frequency of annotated unique rearrangements, while breadth was defined as annotated unique rearrangements over total unique productive rearrangements. Two-sided Wilcoxon rank-sum tests were used to compare TCR breadth between groups. TCRdb's version of the immuneACCESS table is confined to in-frame rearrangements and falls short of the full clone set. An unresolved V gene accounts for under half of the shortfall where checked; the remainder is of unknown origin. V and J calls and clone size follow that table, whereas D and trimming were derived from the DNA. The sample table contains approximately 250,000 clones; only one count was recorded for roughly 89% of them. Of the sample, 2.9% is held by the ten largest clones.

According to the germline V gene, CDR1 reads SGDLS and CDR2 reads YYNGEE. Reading from cysteine to phenylalanine, the CDR3 counts 15 amino acids. The kept DNA is CDR3 alone, 45 bases in frame from the first base. Deletion took 4 bases off V and 6 bases off J, with a span of 18 bases between the germline ends. The sequencing used peripheral blood, collected in a trial of Ad26.COV2.S vaccine versus placebo. The clonotype comes from a person between 18 and 60 years old who received the Ad26.COV2.S COVID-19 vaccine or a placebo. The V and J segments used are TRBV9 and TRBJ2-3; TRBD2 is a possible D gene, resting on 5 matching bases. Read as DNA, the sequence is TGTGCCAGCAGCCCCCCAGAGGGTGGAATTGATACGCAGTATTTT. Translated, it reads CASSPPEGGIDTQYF.